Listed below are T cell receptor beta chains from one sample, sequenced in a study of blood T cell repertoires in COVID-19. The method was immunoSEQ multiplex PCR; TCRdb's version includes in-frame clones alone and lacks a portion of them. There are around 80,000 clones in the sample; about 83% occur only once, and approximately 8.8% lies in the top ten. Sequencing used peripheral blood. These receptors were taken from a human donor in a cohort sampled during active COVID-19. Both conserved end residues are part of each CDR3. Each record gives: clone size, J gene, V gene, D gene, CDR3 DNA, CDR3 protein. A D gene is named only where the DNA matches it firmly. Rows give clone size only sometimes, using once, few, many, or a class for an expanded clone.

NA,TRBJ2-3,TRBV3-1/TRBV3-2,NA,TGTGCCAGCAGCCGCGGGGGCCTGGAAGATACGCAGTATTTT,CASSRGGLEDTQYF
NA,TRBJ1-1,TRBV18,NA,TGTGCCAGCTCATCGGCGGATAACACTGAAGCTTTCTTT,CASSSADNTEAFF
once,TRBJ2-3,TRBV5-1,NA,TGCGCCAGCAGCTTGGCCGTCTCCAGGAGCACAGATACGCAGTATTTT,CASSLAVSRSTDTQYF
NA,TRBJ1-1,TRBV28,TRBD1,TGTGCCAGCAGTCAAGACAGGGGCCGTCAGTACACTGAAGCTTTCTTT,CASSQDRGRQYTEAFF
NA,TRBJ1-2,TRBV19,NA,TGTGCCAGTAGTATGACCCCCGGGTACGGTGGCTACACCTTC,CASSMTPGYGGYTF
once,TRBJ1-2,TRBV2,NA,TGTGCCAGCAGTGAAGAGCAGGACTATGGCTACACCTTC,CASSEEQDYGYTF
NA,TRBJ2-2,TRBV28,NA,TGTGCCAGCAGCTCAGGATCGGGGGTAGGCACCGGGGAGCTGTTTTTT,CASSSGSGVGTGELFF
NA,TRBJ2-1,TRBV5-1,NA,TGCGCCAGCAGTTCGATCAGGACAGTTAGCTCCTACAATGAGCAGTTCTTC,CASSSIRTVSSYNEQFF
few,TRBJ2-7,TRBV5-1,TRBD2,TGCGCCAGCAGCCTTGAGAGCGGGGGGTCCTCCTACGAGCAGTACTTC,CASSLESGGSSYEQYF
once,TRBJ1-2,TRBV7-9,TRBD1,TGTGCCAGCAGCACCTGGACAGGGATTAACTATGGCTACACCTTC,CASSTWTGINYGYTF
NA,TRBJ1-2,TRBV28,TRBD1,TGTGCCAGCAGTTTGGGACAGGCGATGGATGGCTACACCTTC,CASSLGQAMDGYTF
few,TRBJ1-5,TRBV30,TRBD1,TGTGCCTGGCAGGGGGCGGGGACGAGCAATCAGCCCCAGCATTTT,CAWQGAGTSNQPQHF
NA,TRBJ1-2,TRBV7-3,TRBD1,TGTGCCAGCAGCTTAAGTCGGACAGGGTTCGATGGCTACACCTTC,CASSLSRTGFDGYTF
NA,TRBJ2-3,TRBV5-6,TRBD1,TGTGCCAGCAGTCTTGACAGGGGGCTCGTCGATACGCAGTATTTT,CASSLDRGLVDTQYF
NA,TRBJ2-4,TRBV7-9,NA,TGTGCCAGCAGCTCCTCAGGGAACATTCAGTACTTC,CASSSSGNIQYF
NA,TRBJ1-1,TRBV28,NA,TGTGCCAGCAGTCCCCCTTCCGGTGAAGCTTTCTTT,CASSPPSGEAFF
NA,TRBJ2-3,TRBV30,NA,TGTGCCTGGAGTGTGTACGGCGGGGTTGCAGATACGCAGTATTTT,CAWSVYGGVADTQYF
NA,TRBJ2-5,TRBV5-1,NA,TGCGCCAGCAGCTTGGTAGGGGGGGGAGAGACCCAGTACTTC,CASSLVGGGETQYF
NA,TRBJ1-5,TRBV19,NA,TGTGCCAGTAGTGGTAGAGGCAATCAGCCCCAGCATTTT,CASSGRGNQPQHF
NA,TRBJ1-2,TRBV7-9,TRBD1,TGTGCCAGCAGCTTAGCAGGGGGCGGGCATGGCTACACCTTC,CASSLAGGGHGYTF
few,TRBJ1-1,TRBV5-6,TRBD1,TGTGCCAGCAGCTTATGGACAGGATCGATGGACACTGAAGCTTTCTTT,CASSLWTGSMDTEAFF
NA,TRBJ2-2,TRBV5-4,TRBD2,TGTGCCAGCAGCCTCGGGACTAGCGGGAACACCGGGGAGCTGTTTTTT,CASSLGTSGNTGELFF
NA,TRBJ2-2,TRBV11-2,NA,TGTGCCAGCTACCGAGGTGTGAGGGTTGCCGGGGAGCTGTTTTTT,CASYRGVRVAGELFF
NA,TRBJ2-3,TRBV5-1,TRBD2,TGCGCCAGCAGCTCTGAGGGACTAACAGACCAGTATTTT,CASSSEGLTDQYF